This paragraph reports one TCR beta chain. Trimming stripped 0 bases from V and 2 bases from J, with 20 bases between. This CDR3 has 18 amino acids. Germline CDR1 and CDR2: GTSNPN and SVGIG (reference sequence). This sample stems from a study of T cell changes during pregnancy in multiple sclerosis. Repertoires were generated with immunoSEQ multiplex PCR, while TCRdb's copy carries only in-frame clones and drops some. The sample records about 70,000 clones, 92% being singletons. This TCR was recovered from a female donor with multiple sclerosis, enrolled in a pregnancy study. The sample consisted of CD4+ T cells from peripheral blood mononuclear cells, taken after pregnancy. The chain couples TRBV30 to TRBJ1-5; TRBD1 might be the D (6 bases). The CDR3 region has the DNA TGTGCCTGGAGTGTACTTATTGGGGGCGTGGAGGGCAATCAGCCCCAGCATTTT. This sequence encodes CAWSVLIGGVEGNQPQHF.